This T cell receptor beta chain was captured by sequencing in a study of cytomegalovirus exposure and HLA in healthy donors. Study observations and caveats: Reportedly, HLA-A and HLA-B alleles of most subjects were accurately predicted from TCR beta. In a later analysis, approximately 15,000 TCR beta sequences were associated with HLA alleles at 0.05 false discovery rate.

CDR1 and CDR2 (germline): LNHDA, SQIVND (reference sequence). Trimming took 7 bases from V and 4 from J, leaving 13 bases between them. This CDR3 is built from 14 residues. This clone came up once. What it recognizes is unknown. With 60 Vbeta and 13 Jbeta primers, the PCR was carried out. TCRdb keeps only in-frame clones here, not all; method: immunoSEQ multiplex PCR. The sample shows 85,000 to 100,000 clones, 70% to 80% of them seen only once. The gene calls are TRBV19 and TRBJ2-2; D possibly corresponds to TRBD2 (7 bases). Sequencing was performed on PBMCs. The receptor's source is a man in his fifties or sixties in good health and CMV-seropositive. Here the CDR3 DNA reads TGTGCCAGTAATCGTAGGGGGGGCACCGGGGAGCTGTTTTTT. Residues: CASNRRGGTGELFF.